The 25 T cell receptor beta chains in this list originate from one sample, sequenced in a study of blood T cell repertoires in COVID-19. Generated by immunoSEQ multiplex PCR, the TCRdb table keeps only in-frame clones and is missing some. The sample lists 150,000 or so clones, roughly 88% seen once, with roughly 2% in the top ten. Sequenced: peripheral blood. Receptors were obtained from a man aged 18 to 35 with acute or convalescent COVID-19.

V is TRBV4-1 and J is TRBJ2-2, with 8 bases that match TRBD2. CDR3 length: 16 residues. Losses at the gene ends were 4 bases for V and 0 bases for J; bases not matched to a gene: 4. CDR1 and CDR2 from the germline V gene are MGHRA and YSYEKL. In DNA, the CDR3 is TGCGCCAGCAGCCCCCCGGGACTAGCGAACACCGGGGAGCTGTTTTTT. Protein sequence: CASSPPGLANTGELFF.

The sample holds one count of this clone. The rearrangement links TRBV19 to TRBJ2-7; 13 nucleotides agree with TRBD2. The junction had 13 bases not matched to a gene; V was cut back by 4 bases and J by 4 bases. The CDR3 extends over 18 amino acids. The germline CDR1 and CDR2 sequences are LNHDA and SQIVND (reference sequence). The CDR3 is CASSTRLAGGLGRYEQYF. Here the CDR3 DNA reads TGTGCCAGTAGTACCCGACTAGCGGGAGGTCTCGGGAGGTACGAGCAGTACTTC. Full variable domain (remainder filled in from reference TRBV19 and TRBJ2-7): DGGITQSPKYLFRKEGQNVTLSCEQNLNHDAMYWYRQDPGQGLRLIYYSQIVNDFQKGDIAEGYSVSREKKESFPLTVTSAQKNPTAFYLCASSTRLAGGLGRYEQYFGPGTRLTVT.

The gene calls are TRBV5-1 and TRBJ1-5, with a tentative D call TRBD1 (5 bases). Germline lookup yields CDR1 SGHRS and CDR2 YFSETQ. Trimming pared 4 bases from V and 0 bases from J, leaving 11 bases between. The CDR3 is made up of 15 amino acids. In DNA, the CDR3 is TGCGCCAGCAGCGTCGACAGTTATAGCAATCAGCCCCAGCATTTT. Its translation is CASSVDSYSNQPQHF. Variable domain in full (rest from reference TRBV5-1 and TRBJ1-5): KAGVTQTPRYLIKTRGQQVTLSCSPISGHRSVSWYQQTPGQGLQFLFEYFSETQRNKGNFPGRFSGRQFSNSRSEMNVSTLELGDSALYLCASSVDSYSNQPQHFGDGTRLSIL.

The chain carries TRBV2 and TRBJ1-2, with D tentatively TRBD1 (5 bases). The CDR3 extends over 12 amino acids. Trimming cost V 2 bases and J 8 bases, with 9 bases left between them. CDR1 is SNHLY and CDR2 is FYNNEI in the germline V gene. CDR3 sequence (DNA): TGTGCCAGCAGTGAACGGGGGTACGGCTACACCTTC. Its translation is CASSERGYGYTF.

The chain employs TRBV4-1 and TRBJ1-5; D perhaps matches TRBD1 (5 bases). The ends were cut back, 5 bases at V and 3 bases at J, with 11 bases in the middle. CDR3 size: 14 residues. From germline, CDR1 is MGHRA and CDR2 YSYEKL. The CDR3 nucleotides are TGCGCCAGCAGCACTCGACAGACCAATCAGCCCCAGCATTTT. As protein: CASSTRQTNQPQHF.

The CDR3 bases are TGTGCCAGCAGCCCGGACTTTTGTGAGCAGTTCTTC. Protein sequence: CASSPDFCEQFF. V gene TRBV6-5 combines with J gene TRBJ2-1, with D tentatively TRBD2 (5 bases). V was trimmed by 6 bases and J by 9 bases, leaving 12 bases between them. This CDR3 is 12 amino acids long. The germline gives CDR1 MNHEY, CDR2 SVGAGI.

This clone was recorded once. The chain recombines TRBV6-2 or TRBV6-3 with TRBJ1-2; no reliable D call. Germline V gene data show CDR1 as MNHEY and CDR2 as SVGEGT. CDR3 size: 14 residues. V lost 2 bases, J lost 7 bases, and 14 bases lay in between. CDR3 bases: TGTGCCAGCAGTTACGGTCTCTGGAGCACTGGCTACACCTTC. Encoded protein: CASSYGLWSTGYTF.

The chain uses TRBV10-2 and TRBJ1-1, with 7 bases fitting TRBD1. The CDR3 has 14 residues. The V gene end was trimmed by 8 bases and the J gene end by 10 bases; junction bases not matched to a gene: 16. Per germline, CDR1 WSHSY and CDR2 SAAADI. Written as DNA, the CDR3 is TGCGCCAGCTCGGAGGGGGTGACAGGGCGAGGAGCTTTCTTT. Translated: CASSEGVTGRGAFF.

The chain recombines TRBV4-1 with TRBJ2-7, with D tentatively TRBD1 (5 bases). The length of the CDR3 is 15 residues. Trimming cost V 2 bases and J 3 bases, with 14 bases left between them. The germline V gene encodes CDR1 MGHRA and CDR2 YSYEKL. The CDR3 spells CASSQTFTGYYEQYF. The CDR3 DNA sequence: TGCGCCAGCAGCCAAACCTTTACAGGTTACTACGAGCAGTACTTC.

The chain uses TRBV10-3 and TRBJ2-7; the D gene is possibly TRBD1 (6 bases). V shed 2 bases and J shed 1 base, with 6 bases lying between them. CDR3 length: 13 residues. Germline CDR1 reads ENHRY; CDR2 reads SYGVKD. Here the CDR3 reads CAISETGSYEQYF. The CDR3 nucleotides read TGTGCCATCAGTGAGACAGGGTCCTACGAGCAGTACTTC.

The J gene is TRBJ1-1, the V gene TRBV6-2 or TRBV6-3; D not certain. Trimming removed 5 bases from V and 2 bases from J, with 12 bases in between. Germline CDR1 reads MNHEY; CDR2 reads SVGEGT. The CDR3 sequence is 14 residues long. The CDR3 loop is CASSDGHLNTEAFF. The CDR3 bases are TGTGCCAGCAGTGATGGGCACCTTAACACTGAAGCTTTCTTT.

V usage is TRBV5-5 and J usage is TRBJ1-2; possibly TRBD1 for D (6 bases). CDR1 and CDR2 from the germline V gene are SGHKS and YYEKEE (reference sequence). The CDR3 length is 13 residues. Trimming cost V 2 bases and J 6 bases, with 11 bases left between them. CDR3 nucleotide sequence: TGTGCCAGCAGCTTTTCCCAGGGGAATGGCTACACCTTC. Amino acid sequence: CASSFSQGNGYTF.

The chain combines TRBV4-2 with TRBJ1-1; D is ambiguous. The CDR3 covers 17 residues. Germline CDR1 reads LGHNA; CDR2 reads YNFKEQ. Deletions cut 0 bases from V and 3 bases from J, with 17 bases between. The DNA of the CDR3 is TGTGCCAGCAGCCAAGATGGAAGGACCTTGAGGGACACTGAAGCTTTCTTT. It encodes CASSQDGRTLRDTEAFF.

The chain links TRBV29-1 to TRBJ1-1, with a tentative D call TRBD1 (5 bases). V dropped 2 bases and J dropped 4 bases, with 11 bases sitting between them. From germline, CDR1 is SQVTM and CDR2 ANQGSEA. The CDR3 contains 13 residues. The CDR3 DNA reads TGCAGCGTTGAAATAGGGGTGGGCACTGAAGCTTTCTTT. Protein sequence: CSVEIGVGTEAFF.

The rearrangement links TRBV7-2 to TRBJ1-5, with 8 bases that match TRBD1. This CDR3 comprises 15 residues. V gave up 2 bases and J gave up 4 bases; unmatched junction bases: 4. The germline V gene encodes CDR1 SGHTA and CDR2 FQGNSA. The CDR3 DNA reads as TGTGCCAGCAGCTTACGGGACAGGTTTAATCAGCCCCAGCATTTT. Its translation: CASSLRDRFNQPQHF. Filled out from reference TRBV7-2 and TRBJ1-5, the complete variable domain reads GAGVSQSPSNKVTEKGKDVELRCDPISGHTALYWYRQSLGQGLEFLIYFQGNSAPDKSGLPSDRFSAERTGGSVSTLTIQRTQQEDSAVYLCASSLRDRFNQPQHFGDGTRLSIL.

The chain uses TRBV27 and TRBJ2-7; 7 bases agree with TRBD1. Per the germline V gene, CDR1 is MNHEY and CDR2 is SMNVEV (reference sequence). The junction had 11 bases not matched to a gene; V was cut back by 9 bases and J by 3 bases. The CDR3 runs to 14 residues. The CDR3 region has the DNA TGTGCCAGTAACCCCCTTGGACAGGACTACGAGCAGTACTTC. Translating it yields CASNPLGQDYEQYF.

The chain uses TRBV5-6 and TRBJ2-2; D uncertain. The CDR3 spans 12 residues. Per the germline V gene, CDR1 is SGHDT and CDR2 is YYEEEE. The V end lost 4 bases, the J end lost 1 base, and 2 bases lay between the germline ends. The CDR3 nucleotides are TGTGCCAGCAGCCTGAACACCGGGGAGCTGTTTTTT. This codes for CASSLNTGELFF.

The CDR3 here is CASSATTGLGPGNTIYF. CDR3 DNA: TGTGCCAGCAGCGCGACGACAGGGCTTGGACCTGGAAACACCATATATTTT. The chain couples TRBV7-6 to TRBJ1-3; TRBD1 matches 7 bases. This CDR3 is 17 amino acids long. Trimming removed 5 bases from V and 2 bases from J; junction bases left unmatched: 12. Germline V gene lookup returns CDR1 SGHVS and CDR2 FNYEAQ.

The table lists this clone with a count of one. The CDR3 DNA follows: TGTGCCAGCAGTTTTCGACAGAATGAAAAACTGTTTTTT. Translating gives CASSFRQNEKLFF. This chain links TRBV12-3 or TRBV12-4 with TRBJ1-4; D might be TRBD1 (5 bases). CDR3 length: 13 amino acids. Between the trimmed V and J ends, which lost 3 bases and 5 bases, there was a span of 7 bases.

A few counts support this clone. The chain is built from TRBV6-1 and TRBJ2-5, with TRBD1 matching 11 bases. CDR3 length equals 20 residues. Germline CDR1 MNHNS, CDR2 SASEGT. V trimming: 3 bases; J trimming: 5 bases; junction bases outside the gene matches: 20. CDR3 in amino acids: CASSDPGWPGTGGSRETQYF. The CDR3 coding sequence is TGTGCCAGCAGTGACCCGGGGTGGCCTGGGACAGGGGGGTCTCGGGAGACCCAGTACTTC.

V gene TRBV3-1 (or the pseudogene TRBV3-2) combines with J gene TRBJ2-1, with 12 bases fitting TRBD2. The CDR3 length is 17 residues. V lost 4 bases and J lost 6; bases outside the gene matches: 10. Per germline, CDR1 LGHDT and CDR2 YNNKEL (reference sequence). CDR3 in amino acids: CASSPRKRLAGANEQFF. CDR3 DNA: TGTGCCAGCAGCCCCCGGAAGAGACTAGCGGGAGCCAATGAGCAGTTCTTC.

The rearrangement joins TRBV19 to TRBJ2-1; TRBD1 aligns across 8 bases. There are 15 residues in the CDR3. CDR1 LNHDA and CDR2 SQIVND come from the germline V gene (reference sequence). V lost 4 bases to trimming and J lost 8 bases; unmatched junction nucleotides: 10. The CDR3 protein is CASSTGARGRDEQFF. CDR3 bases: TGTGCCAGTAGTACCGGAGCCAGGGGGCGGGATGAGCAGTTCTTC. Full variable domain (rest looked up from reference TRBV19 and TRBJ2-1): DGGITQSPKYLFRKEGQNVTLSCEQNLNHDAMYWYRQDPGQGLRLIYYSQIVNDFQKGDIAEGYSVSREKKESFPLTVTSAQKNPTAFYLCASSTGARGRDEQFFGPGTRLTVL.

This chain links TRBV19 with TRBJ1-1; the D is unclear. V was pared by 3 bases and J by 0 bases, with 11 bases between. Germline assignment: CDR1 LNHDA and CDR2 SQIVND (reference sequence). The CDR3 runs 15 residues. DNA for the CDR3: TGTGCCAGTAGTATTGCACGTCCGGTGAACACTGAAGCTTTCTTT. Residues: CASSIARPVNTEAFF.

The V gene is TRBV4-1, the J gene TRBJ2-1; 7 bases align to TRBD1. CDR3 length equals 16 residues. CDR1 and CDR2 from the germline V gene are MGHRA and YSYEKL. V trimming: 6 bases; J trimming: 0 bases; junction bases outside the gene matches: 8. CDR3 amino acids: CASSFDRASSYNEQFF. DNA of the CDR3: TGCGCCAGCAGTTTCGACAGGGCGAGCTCCTACAATGAGCAGTTCTTC.

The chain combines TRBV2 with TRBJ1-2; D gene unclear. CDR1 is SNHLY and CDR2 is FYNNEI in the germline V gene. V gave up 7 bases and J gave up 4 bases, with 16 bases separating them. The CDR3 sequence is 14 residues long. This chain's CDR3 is CASIARAGGYGYTF. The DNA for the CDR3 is TGTGCCAGCATAGCGAGGGCAGGTGGCTATGGCTACACCTTC.